Below, 17 T cell receptor beta chains from the same sample are listed, as sequenced in a study of blood T cells in healthy people across ages. The authors ran a second PCR of about 6 to 11 cycles using a sample-barcoded 5' primer and a J-beta primer mix. TCRdb called the 5' RACE reads again in MiXCR, with one record for every CDR3 protein. Here the sample spans 800,000 or so distinct CDR3 sequences, roughly 46% being singletons. The sequenced sample consisted of blood. The receptors stem from a man older than 75 in good health.

The chain uses TRBV27 and TRBJ2-7; D is unresolved. Germline V gene sequence: CDR1 MNHEY, CDR2 SMNVEV (reference sequence). The V end was cut by 3 bases, the J end by 1 base, with 13 bases between. CDR3 length: 15 residues. CDR3 protein: CASSFLPGDSYEQYF. The CDR3 region has the DNA TGTGCCAGCAGTTTTCTTCCTGGGGATTCCTACGAGCAGTACTTC.

This rearrangement joins TRBV7-2 to TRBJ2-1; D perhaps matches TRBD2 (6 bases). With 5 bases removed from V and 6 bases from J, the gap between germline ends came to 8 bases. The CDR3 has 12 amino acids. Germline-derived CDR1 and CDR2 are SGHTA and FQGNSA. The CDR3 spells CASSGGVNEQFF. The CDR3, as DNA: TGTGCCAGCAGCGGCGGGGTCAATGAGCAGTTCTTC.

The V gene is TRBV29-1, the J gene TRBJ2-4, with D perhaps assigned TRBD1 or TRBD2 (7 bases each). V was pared by 6 bases and J by 8 bases, with 14 bases between. The CDR3 spans 12 residues. The germline V gene has CDR1 SQVTM and CDR2 ANQGSEA. CDR3 nucleotide sequence: TGCAGCGTGGTACCAGGGGGGGACATTCAGTACTTC. It translates to CSVVPGGDIQYF.

CDR3 DNA: TGTGCCAGCAGAAGGACAGGGGTCTTGGAAAACACCATATATTTT. Amino acids: CASRRTGVLENTIYF. The V and J genes are TRBV12-3 or TRBV12-4 and TRBJ1-3; 9 positions agree with TRBD1. The CDR3 sequence is 15 residues long. V was clipped by 6 bases and J by 6 bases; unmatched bases: 9.

This clonotype came up a few times. The chain links TRBV7-2 to TRBJ1-1, with D unclear. The V end lost 5 bases, the J end lost 4 bases, and 14 bases lay between the germline ends. Germline V gene sequence: CDR1 SGHTA, CDR2 FQGNSA. The CDR3 totals 14 residues. This CDR3 is CASSLHAESTEAFF. The CDR3 bases are TGTGCCAGCAGCCTACATGCGGAGTCCACTGAAGCTTTCTTT.

V gene TRBV7-9 combines with J gene TRBJ1-3; D gene uncertain. Trimming cost V 1 base and J 3 bases, with 10 bases left between them. Germline CDR1 is SEHNR and CDR2 is FQNEAQ (reference sequence). The CDR3 runs 15 residues. CDR3 DNA sequence: TGTGCCAGCAGCTTAGGAGCGGGGATTGGAAACACCATATATTTT. Amino acid sequence: CASSLGAGIGNTIYF.

The J gene is TRBJ1-1, the V gene TRBV5-1, with TRBD1 as a possible D gene (5 bases). Trimming removed 2 bases from V and 1 base from J, with 15 bases in between. CDR1 is SGHRS and CDR2 is YFSETQ in the germline V gene. The CDR3 totals 16 residues. The CDR3 here is CASSFLTTRENTEAFF. The CDR3 DNA follows: TGCGCCAGCAGCTTCTTAACTACCAGGGAGAACACTGAAGCTTTCTTT.

This chain uses TRBV15 with TRBJ2-2; D remains ambiguous. This CDR3 region has 16 residues. Germline V gives CDR1 LNHNV, CDR2 YYDKDF (reference sequence). Deletions cut 0 bases from V and 1 base from J, with 9 bases between. The CDR3 DNA is TGTGCCACCAGCAGAGATATGACAAGGAACACCGGGGAGCTGTTTTTT. Its translation is CATSRDMTRNTGELFF.

To note about this clonotype: A read error is possible here, since a much larger clone lies one base away. The J gene is TRBJ2-1, the V gene TRBV15; maybe TRBD1 (5 bases). CDR1 is LNHNV and CDR2 is YYDKDF in the germline V gene (reference sequence). This CDR3 has 12 residues. Trimming cost V 0 bases and J 12 bases, with 9 bases left between them. DNA of the CDR3: TGTGCCACCAGCAGAGACCGGACACCGCAGTTCTTC. As protein: CATSRDRTPQFF.

Worth noting for this clonotype: A much bigger clone sits one base away, suggesting this may be a read error. V usage is TRBV4-3 and J usage is TRBJ2-3, with a tentative D call TRBD1 (7 bases). Trimming took 1 base from V and 6 from J, leaving 17 bases between them. The CDR3 has 16 residues. The germline CDR1 and CDR2 sequences are LGHNA and YSLEER. The DNA for the CDR3 is TGCGCCAGCAGCCAAGGTTTGCAGGGGGGAACCGATACGCAGTATTTT. This codes for CASSQGLQGGTDTQYF.

In its sample, this clonotype was seen once. V is TRBV7-2 and J is TRBJ2-7; 15 nucleotides match TRBD2. Germline CDR1 is SGHTA and CDR2 is FQGNSA. The CDR3 is 16 residues long. J was trimmed by 4 bases and V by 1 base; bases with no gene match: 2. Written as DNA, the CDR3 is TGTGCCAGCAGCTTAGGGACTAGCGGGGGGGTATACGAGCAGTACTTC. This sequence encodes CASSLGTSGGVYEQYF.

This chain links TRBV5-1 with TRBJ1-2; possible D gene TRBD1, 6 bases. The CDR3 length is 14 residues. The germline V and J ends were trimmed by 0 bases and 8 bases, with 14 bases remaining between them. CDR1 and CDR2 (germline): SGHRS, YFSETQ. CDR3 loop: CASSLDPGASGYTF. The CDR3 DNA follows: TGCGCCAGCAGCTTGGATCCAGGGGCCAGCGGCTACACCTTC. The full variable domain, in which reference TRBV5-1 and TRBJ1-2 provide the parts outside the CDR3, is KAGVTQTPRYLIKTRGQQVTLSCSPISGHRSVSWYQQTPGQGLQFLFEYFSETQRNKGNFPGRFSGRQFSNSRSEMNVSTLELGDSALYLCASSLDPGASGYTFGSGTRLTVV.

The chain is built from TRBV27 and TRBJ2-3; the match to TRBD1 covers 7 bases. Germline V CDR1 and CDR2: MNHEY, SMNVEV (reference sequence). Losses at the gene ends were 2 bases for V and 3 bases for J; bases not matched to a gene: 5. The CDR3 loop spans 15 amino acids. The CDR3 sequence is CASSLIRGPTDTQYF. The CDR3 DNA follows: TGTGCCAGCAGTTTAATTAGGGGGCCTACAGATACGCAGTATTTT.

This clonotype came up a few times. This chain uses TRBV29-1 with TRBJ2-3; 8 positions match TRBD1. This CDR3 spans 14 amino acids. Germline V lookup: CDR1 SQVTM, CDR2 ANQGSEA. J gave up 4 bases and V 7 bases, and 10 bases lay outside the gene matches. Here the CDR3 reads CSAGGYRGSDTQYF. The DNA for the CDR3 is TGCAGCGCCGGGGGCTACAGGGGGTCAGATACGCAGTATTTT.

Note on this clonotype: A much larger clone is a single base away; this may be a read error. The chain links TRBV7-3 to TRBJ2-7; unclear D gene. Trimming left V 1 base short and J 8 bases short, with 9 bases between. CDR1 and CDR2 from the germline V gene are SGHTA and FQGTGA. This CDR3 is 12 amino acids long. The CDR3 DNA follows: TGTGCCAGCAGCTTAAATTCGGGCCAGCAGTACTTC. Amino acid sequence: CASSLNSGQQYF.

The sample holds one count of this clonotype. The CDR3, as DNA: TGTGCCAGCAGCCCGGACCGGGGCGAAAAACTGTTTTTT. Translating gives CASSPDRGEKLFF. J is TRBJ1-4 and V is TRBV6-5; a weak D match, TRBD1 (5 bases). CDR3 size: 13 residues. V was pared by 6 bases and J by 8 bases, with 13 bases between. In germline, CDR1 is MNHEY, CDR2 SVGAGI.

This clonotype was seen a few times. V gene TRBV20-1 combines with J gene TRBJ1-5; 7 bases match TRBD1. The CDR3 has 13 amino acids. Germline V gene sequence: CDR1 DFQATT, CDR2 SNEGSKA (reference sequence). The V and J ends lost 4 bases and 5 bases, in that order; junction bases with no gene match: 5. CDR3 DNA sequence: TGCAGTGCTAAGGGGGACAGTTATCAGCCCCAGCATTTT. This translates into CSAKGDSYQPQHF.